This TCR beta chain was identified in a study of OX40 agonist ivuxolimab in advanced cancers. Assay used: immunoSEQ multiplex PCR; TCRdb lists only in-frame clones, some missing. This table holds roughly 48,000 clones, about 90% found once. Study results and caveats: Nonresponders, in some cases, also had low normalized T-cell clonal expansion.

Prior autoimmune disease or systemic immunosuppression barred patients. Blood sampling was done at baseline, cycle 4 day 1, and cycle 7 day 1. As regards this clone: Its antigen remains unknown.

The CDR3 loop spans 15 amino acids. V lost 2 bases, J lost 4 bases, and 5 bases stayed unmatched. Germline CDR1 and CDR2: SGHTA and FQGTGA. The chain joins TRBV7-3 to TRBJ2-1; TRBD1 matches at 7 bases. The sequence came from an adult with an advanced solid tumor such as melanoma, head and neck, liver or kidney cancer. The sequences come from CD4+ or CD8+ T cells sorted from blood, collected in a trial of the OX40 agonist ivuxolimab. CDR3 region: CASSLSTGMYNEQFF. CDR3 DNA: TGTGCCAGCAGCTTATCGACAGGGATGTACAATGAGCAGTTCTTC.